These 17 T cell receptor beta chains share one sample of origin, sequenced in a study of early T cells in non-severe SARS-CoV-2 infection. Each CDR3 protein gets one entry after TCRdb re-called the 5' RACE reads with MiXCR. The table lists approximately 71,000 distinct CDR3 sequences, approximately 10% of them singletons. Sequenced: whole blood. The receptors were gathered from an adult who was a healthcare worker with PCR-confirmed SARS-CoV-2 infection or an uninfected control (not recorded which).

V and J are TRBV27 and TRBJ2-3; TRBD2 matches 8 bases. The CDR3 length is 16 residues. The V gene's germline CDR1 is MNHEY and CDR2 SMNVEV (reference sequence). V was clipped by 5 bases and J by 2 bases; unmatched bases: 9. The CDR3 loop is CASSRRPGLVTDTQYF. Written as DNA, the CDR3 is TGTGCCAGCAGTAGACGGCCGGGACTAGTCACAGATACGCAGTATTTT.

The genes are TRBV14 and TRBJ1-1; TRBD1 aligns across 8 bases. V was pared by 3 bases and J by 4 bases, with 4 bases of the junction left unmatched. This CDR3 spans 14 amino acids. Germline CDR1 SGHDN, CDR2 FVKESK. The CDR3 protein is CASSHTGQGTEAFF. CDR3 in DNA: TGTGCCAGCAGCCATACAGGACAGGGCACTGAAGCTTTCTTT.

A few counts support this clonotype. The chain couples TRBV7-9 to TRBJ1-2, with TRBD1 matching over 8 bases. This CDR3 has 15 residues. CDR1 is SEHNR, CDR2 FQNEAQ, per germline (reference sequence). V shed 5 bases, J shed 7 bases, and the junction held 12 bases outside the gene matches. The chain's CDR3 is CASSPLLTGVSGYTF. CDR3 in DNA: TGTGCCAGCAGCCCCCTTTTGACAGGGGTGAGTGGCTACACCTTC.

The sample holds one count of this clonotype. The chain has TRBV14 and TRBJ2-3; D is ambiguous. Germline CDR1 SGHDN, CDR2 FVKESK. V dropped 1 base and J dropped 2 bases, with 13 bases sitting between them. The CDR3 has 16 residues. The CDR3 nucleotides read TGTGCCAGCAGCCAAGTGTCGAACGTATACACAGATACGCAGTATTTT. Its translation is CASSQVSNVYTDTQYF.

This clonotype was counted between two and nine times. The chain is built from TRBV7-9 and TRBJ2-5; no clear D. The CDR3 has 14 amino acids. Germline loops: CDR1 SEHNR, CDR2 FQNEAQ (reference sequence). V was shortened by 1 base and J by 0 bases, with 6 bases between the two germline ends. The CDR3 region is CASSLGTHQETQYF. The CDR3 coding sequence is TGTGCCAGCAGCTTAGGGACCCACCAAGAGACCCAGTACTTC.

This clonotype appeared many times. This sequence joins TRBV6-2 or TRBV6-3 and TRBJ2-1; tentatively, D is TRBD2 (5 bases). The length of the CDR3 is 13 residues. Between the trimmed V and J ends, which lost 7 bases and 4 bases, there was a span of 11 bases. Germline V gives CDR1 MNHEY, CDR2 SVGEGT. CDR3 region: CASKYSGYNEQFF. CDR3 coding DNA: TGTGCCAGCAAGTACTCGGGATACAATGAGCAGTTCTTC.

This clonotype was detected ten times or more. The chain is built from TRBV7-6 and TRBJ2-2; TRBD1 or TRBD2 may be the D gene (5 bases each). Trimming left V 0 bases short and J 7 bases short, with 18 bases between. The CDR3 length is 17 residues. The germline V gene has CDR1 SGHVS and CDR2 FNYEAQ. CDR3 residues: CASSLAFGDQGDGELFF. The CDR3 bases are TGTGCCAGCAGCTTAGCGTTTGGGGACCAAGGGGACGGGGAGCTGTTTTTT. The full variable domain, its missing parts supplied by reference TRBV7-6 and TRBJ2-2, is GAGVSQSPRYKVTKRGQDVALRCDPISGHVSLYWYRQALGQGPEFLTYFNYEAQQDKSGLPNDRFSAERPEGSISTLTIQRTEQRDSAMYRCASSLAFGDQGDGELFFGEGSRLTVL.

V is TRBV5-1 and J is TRBJ2-7, with D possibly matching TRBD2 (6 bases). CDR1 is SGHRS, CDR2 YFSETQ, per germline. The V and J ends lost 4 bases and 12 bases respectively, with 14 bases between them. This CDR3 is 11 amino acids long. CDR3 sequence: CASSAGRALYF. DNA of the CDR3: TGCGCCAGCAGCGCGGGACGGGCGCTGTACTTC.

In this sample, this clonotype turned up a few times. V usage is TRBV20-1 and J usage is TRBJ1-5; D is unclear. The CDR3 loop spans 15 amino acids. The germline V gene encodes CDR1 DFQATT and CDR2 SNEGSKA (reference sequence). V lost 4 bases to trimming and J lost 3 bases, with 16 bases between them. DNA for the CDR3: TGCAGTGCTAAGCCGAATGGGCAGTCCAATCAGCCCCAGCATTTT. Protein product: CSAKPNGQSNQPQHF.

This clonotype was detected a few times. V gene TRBV28 combines with J gene TRBJ2-7; the D is unclear. V was trimmed by 5 bases and J by 5 bases, leaving 16 bases between them. CDR1 and CDR2 from the germline V gene are MDHEN and SYDVKM. The CDR3 covers 14 residues. CDR3 amino acids: CASSKPSGIHEQYF. Written as DNA, the CDR3 is TGTGCCAGCAGTAAGCCCTCCGGTATTCACGAGCAGTACTTC.

Only a few counts were recorded for this clonotype. J is TRBJ2-5 and V is TRBV27, with 9 bases identical to TRBD2. After removal of 3 bases from V and 4 bases from J, the junction contained 9 bases not matched to a gene. Per the germline V gene, CDR1 is MNHEY and CDR2 is SMNVEV (reference sequence). This CDR3 region has 16 residues. The CDR3 here is CASSFLRGRARETQYF. CDR3 nucleotide sequence: TGTGCCAGCAGTTTTCTCCGCGGGAGGGCCAGAGAGACCCAGTACTTC.

The chain carries TRBV19 and TRBJ2-5, with a possible D match to TRBD1 (5 bases). In germline, CDR1 is LNHDA, CDR2 SQIVND (reference sequence). The CDR3 totals 14 residues. V dropped 7 bases and J dropped 1 base, with 13 bases sitting between them. The CDR3 DNA follows: TGTGCCAGTAACTCAGGACACCTCCAAGAGACCCAGTACTTC. The encoded protein is CASNSGHLQETQYF.

This clonotype was seen only a few times. This chain connects TRBV4-1 to TRBJ1-1, with D hard to call. Germline V gene data show CDR1 as MGHRA and CDR2 as YSYEKL. V was cut by 6 bases and J by 1 base, with 0 bases left in between. This CDR3 has 10 amino acids. In nucleotides, the CDR3 is TGCGCCAGCAGGAACACTGAAGCTTTCTTT. This codes for CASRNTEAFF.

This clonotype was observed a handful of times. The chain carries TRBV2 and TRBJ2-2, with 12 nucleotides matching TRBD1. The trim removed 3 bases at V and 9 bases at J, leaving 8 bases unmatched. The germline V gene encodes CDR1 SNHLY and CDR2 FYNNEI. The CDR3 consists of 16 residues. The CDR3 region has the DNA TGTGCCAGCAGTGACCGTATAGGGACAGGGGGCAGGGAGCTGTTTTTT. Its protein is CASSDRIGTGGRELFF.

V usage is TRBV7-9 and J usage is TRBJ2-3; 8 bases are a match to TRBD2. The V and J ends lost 8 bases and 2 bases, in that order; junction bases with no gene match: 9. Germline V gives CDR1 SEHNR, CDR2 FQNEAQ (reference sequence). The CDR3 runs to 15 residues. The CDR3 here is CASRSGTSPTDTQYF. The CDR3 region has the DNA TGTGCCAGCCGCTCCGGGACTAGTCCCACAGATACGCAGTATTTT.

The chain employs TRBV24-1 and TRBJ2-2, with 8 bases lining up with TRBD2. V trimming: 8 bases; J trimming: 5 bases; junction bases outside the gene matches: 6. The CDR3 is made up of 14 amino acids. Looked up from germline, CDR1 is KGHDR and CDR2 is SFDVKD. The CDR3 spells CATTSGSETGELFF. As DNA, the CDR3 is TGTGCCACCACGAGCGGGAGCGAGACCGGGGAGCTGTTTTTT.

The chain has TRBV4-1 and TRBJ1-1; maybe TRBD1 (6 bases). Per the germline V gene, CDR1 is MGHRA and CDR2 is YSYEKL. The V and J ends lost 4 bases and 3 bases respectively, with 12 bases between them. The CDR3 sequence is 14 residues long. This CDR3 reads CASSRGQSDTEAFF. The CDR3 coding sequence is TGCGCCAGCAGCCGAGGACAGTCCGACACTGAAGCTTTCTTT.